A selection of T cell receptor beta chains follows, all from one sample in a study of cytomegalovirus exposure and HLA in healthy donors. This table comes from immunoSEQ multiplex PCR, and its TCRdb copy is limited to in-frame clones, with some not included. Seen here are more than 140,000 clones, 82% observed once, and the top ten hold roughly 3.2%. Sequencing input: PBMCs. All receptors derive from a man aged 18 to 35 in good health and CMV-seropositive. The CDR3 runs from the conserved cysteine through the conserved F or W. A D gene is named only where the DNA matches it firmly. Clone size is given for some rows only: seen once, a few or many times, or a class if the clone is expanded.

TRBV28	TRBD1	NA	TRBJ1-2	TGTGCCAGCAGTTCAGGACAGGGGCTTTCGGGCACCTTC	CASSSGQGLSGTF
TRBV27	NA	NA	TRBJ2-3	TGTGCCAGCAGTTTATACAGGGGAGGAGATACGCAGTATTTT	CASSLYRGGDTQYF
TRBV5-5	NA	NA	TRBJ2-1	TGTGCCAGCAGCTTGGCCGGGGTCTATGAGCAGTTCTTC	CASSLAGVYEQFF
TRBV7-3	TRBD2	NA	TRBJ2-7	TGTGCCAGCAGCTTATTGGGACTAGCGGGAGTGGGCGAGCAGTACTTC	CASSLLGLAGVGEQYF
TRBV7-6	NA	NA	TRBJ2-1	TGTGCCAGCAGCTTAGTGGCAGGGTGGTCTGCCAATGAGCAGTTCTTC	CASSLVAGWSANEQFF
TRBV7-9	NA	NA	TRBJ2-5	TGTGCCAGCAGCTTACCTACGCTCCAAGAGACCCAGTACTTC	CASSLPTLQETQYF
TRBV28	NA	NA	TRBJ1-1	TGTGCCAGCAGTATTCCTAGCGGCACTGAAGCTTTCTTT	CASSIPSGTEAFF
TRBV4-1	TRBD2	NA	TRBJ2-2	TGCGCCAGCAGCCAAGGCGGGAGATCTCTACTTACCGGGGAGCTGTTTTTT	CASSQGGRSLLTGELFF
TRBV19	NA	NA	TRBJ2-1	TGTGCCAGTACCGCAGGGGCGGATGAGCAGTTCTTC	CASTAGADEQFF
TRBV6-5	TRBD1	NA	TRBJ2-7	TGTGCCAGCAGTTACGACAGGGGTCGGCGCGAGCAGTACTTC	CASSYDRGRREQYF
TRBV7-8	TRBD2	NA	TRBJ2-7	TGTGCCAGCAGCTTTCCGACTAGCGGGACAAGATACGAGCAGTACTTC	CASSFPTSGTRYEQYF
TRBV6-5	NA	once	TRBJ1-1	TGTGCCAGCAGCCGGACAGAACTGAACACTGAAGCTTTCTTT	CASSRTELNTEAFF
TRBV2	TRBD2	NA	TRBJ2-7	TGTGCCAGCAGTGAGCCAAGACTAGCGGGAGAGGGCGAGCAGTACTTC	CASSEPRLAGEGEQYF
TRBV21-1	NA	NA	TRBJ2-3	TGTGCCAGCAGCAAAGCGGCCGCGGGCACAGATACGCAGTATTTT	CASSKAAAGTDTQYF
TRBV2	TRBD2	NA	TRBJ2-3	TGTGCCAGCAGCAGGGAAGCGGGAGCCTATGATACGCAGTATTTT	CASSREAGAYDTQYF
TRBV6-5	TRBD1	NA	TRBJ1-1	TGTGCCAGCAGTTCGACAGGGGGCGCAGGGACTGAAGCTTTCTTT	CASSSTGGAGTEAFF
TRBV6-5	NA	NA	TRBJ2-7	TGTGCCAGCAGTATGGGGCTCTCCTACGAGCAGTACTTC	CASSMGLSYEQYF
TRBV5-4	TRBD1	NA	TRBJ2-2	TGTGCCAGCAGCTTAGGGGGACAGGGGAGGACCGGGGAGCTGTTTTTT	CASSLGGQGRTGELFF
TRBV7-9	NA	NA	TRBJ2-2	TGTGCCAGCAGCTTGGTACAGGAAAACACCGGGGAGCTGTTTTTT	CASSLVQENTGELFF
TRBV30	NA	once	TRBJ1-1	TGTGCCTGGACCATAATCGGGAACACTGAAGCTTTCTTT	CAWTIIGNTEAFF